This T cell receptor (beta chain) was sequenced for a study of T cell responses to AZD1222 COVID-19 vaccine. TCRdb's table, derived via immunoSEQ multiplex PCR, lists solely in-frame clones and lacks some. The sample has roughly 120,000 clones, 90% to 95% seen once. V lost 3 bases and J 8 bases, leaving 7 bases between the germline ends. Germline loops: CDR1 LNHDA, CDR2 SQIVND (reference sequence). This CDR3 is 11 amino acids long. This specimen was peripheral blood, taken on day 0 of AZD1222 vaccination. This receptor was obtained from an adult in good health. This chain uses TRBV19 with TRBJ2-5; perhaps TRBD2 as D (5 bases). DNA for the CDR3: TGTGCCAGTAGTATGGGGAGAACCCAGTACTTC. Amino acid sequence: CASSMGRTQYF.